These 18 T cell receptor beta chains were all obtained from the same sample, sequenced in a study of T cells after yellow fever vaccination. TCRdb re-derived calls from the 5' RACE reads in MiXCR, one entry per CDR3 protein. The sample holds about 340,000 distinct CDR3 sequences, around 3.9% seen once. This specimen consisted of PBMCs, obtained 5 days after the yellow fever booster vaccination. The receptors come from a man between 18 and 35 years old who received the YFV17D yellow fever vaccine.

This clonotype was seen repeatedly, ten times or more. The genes are TRBV7-6 and TRBJ1-4, with a weak D call TRBD1 (6 bases). V gave up 5 bases and J gave up 8 bases, with 15 bases separating them. The germline V gene encodes CDR1 SGHVS and CDR2 FNYEAQ. The CDR3 covers 14 residues. The CDR3 nucleotides read TGTGCCAGCAGCAGGTGGGGGGCGCGGGAAAAACTGTTTTTT. It specifies CASSRWGAREKLFF.

This clonotype was observed at least ten times. CDR3: CASSLEADYEQYF. CDR3 nucleotides: TGTGCCAGCAGCTTAGAAGCGGACTACGAGCAGTACTTC. This sequence joins TRBV7-6 and TRBJ2-7; possible D gene TRBD2, 5 bases. This CDR3 has 13 residues. The germline V gene has CDR1 SGHVS and CDR2 FNYEAQ. The V end was cut by 1 base, the J end by 3 bases, with 7 bases between. The full variable domain, rest sourced from reference TRBV7-6 and TRBJ2-7, is GAGVSQSPRYKVTKRGQDVALRCDPISGHVSLYWYRQALGQGPEFLTYFNYEAQQDKSGLPNDRFSAERPEGSISTLTIQRTEQRDSAMYRCASSLEADYEQYFGPGTRLTVT.

The CDR3 DNA reads as TGTGCCAGCAGCCTTCGAATGGGGACTACTGAAGCTTTCTTT. It encodes CASSLRMGTTEAFF. The rearrangement uses TRBV5-6 and TRBJ1-1, with D maybe TRBD1 (5 bases). V lost 4 bases to trimming and J lost 5 bases, with 15 bases between them. The CDR3 spans 14 residues. In germline, CDR1 is SGHDT, CDR2 YYEEEE. The entire variable domain, with the rest obtained from reference TRBV5-6 and TRBJ1-1, is as follows: DAGVTQSPTHLIKTRGQQVTLRCSPKSGHDTVSWYQQALGQGPQFIFQYYEEEERQRGNFPDRFSGHQFPNYSSELNVNALLLGDSALYLCASSLRMGTTEAFFGQGTRLTVV.

The table lists this clonotype with a few counts. The V and J genes are TRBV20-1 and TRBJ1-2, with 10 bases that match TRBD1. This CDR3 has 13 residues. Germline V gives CDR1 DFQATT, CDR2 SNEGSKA (reference sequence). The V segment lost 4 bases and the J segment 8 bases; nucleotides outside the gene matches: 7. This CDR3 is CSAKRQGAWGYTF. CDR3 nucleotides: TGCAGTGCTAAAAGACAGGGGGCGTGGGGCTACACCTTC.

In this sample, this clonotype turned up many times. The genes are TRBV6-1 and TRBJ2-2, with a tentative D call TRBD1 (5 bases). The CDR3 covers 17 residues. The ends were cut back, 1 base at V and 0 bases at J, with 12 bases in the middle. CDR1 and CDR2 (germline): MNHNS, SASEGT. The CDR3 reads CASSEGGLIANTGELFF. The CDR3 region has the DNA TGTGCCAGCAGTGAAGGGGGCTTAATCGCGAACACCGGGGAGCTGTTTTTT.

This sequence joins TRBV20-1 and TRBJ1-6; TRBD1 aligns across 9 bases. The CDR3 totals 15 residues. From germline, CDR1 is DFQATT and CDR2 SNEGSKA (reference sequence). Trimming cost V 6 bases and J 7 bases; bases outside gene matches: 10. In DNA form, the CDR3 reads TGCAGTGCGCCGACTACAGGGGGCGGAAATTCACCCCTCCACTTT. This translates into CSAPTTGGGNSPLHF.

This clonotype appeared a few times. The chain combines TRBV11-2 with TRBJ2-5; maybe TRBD2 (6 bases). Germline V gives CDR1 SGHAT, CDR2 FQNNGV. The CDR3 length is 15 residues. Trimming took off 8 bases at V and 4 bases at J, with 20 bases between the two ends. The CDR3 DNA reads as TGTGCCAGCTCAGATGGGGGGTCGTCGGCAGAGACCCAGTACTTC. Translated, it gives CASSDGGSSAETQYF.

This chain joins TRBV7-8 and TRBJ2-1; 13 bases fit TRBD2. The CDR3 covers 16 residues. V shed 5 bases, J shed 8 bases, and the junction held 9 bases outside the gene matches. The V gene's germline CDR1 is SGHVS and CDR2 FQNEAQ. CDR3 sequence reads: CASSLTTSGGADEQFF. CDR3 coding DNA: TGTGCCAGCAGCCTAACAACTAGCGGGGGGGCCGATGAGCAGTTCTTC.

This clonotype was seen a few times. The genes are TRBV2 and TRBJ2-1; D assignment may be TRBD1 or TRBD2 (5 bases each). V was clipped by 8 bases and J by 9 bases, with 14 bases between them. The CDR3 extends over 12 amino acids. Germline V gene lookup returns CDR1 SNHLY and CDR2 FYNNEI. The CDR3 reads CASVPGRGEQFF. The CDR3, as DNA: TGTGCCAGCGTACCGGGACGGGGTGAGCAGTTCTTC.

This clonotype appeared a few times. The chain has TRBV21-1 and TRBJ1-1. TRBV21-1 is annotated as a pseudogene. This CDR3 contains 17 residues. DNA of the CDR3: TGTGCCAGCAGCAAAGGAGGGCAGGGCGGGAAAGACACTGAAGCTTTCTTT. The encoded protein is CASSKGGQGGKDTEAFF.

This clonotype was observed a few times. This chain uses TRBV7-2 with TRBJ2-7; 8 bases align to TRBD2. The CDR3 has 16 amino acids. Germline assignment: CDR1 SGHTA and CDR2 FQGNSA. V shed 5 bases and J 4 bases; nucleotides not matched to a gene: 13. The CDR3 here is CASSTYGVAGRYEQYF. CDR3 sequence (DNA): TGTGCCAGCAGCACCTACGGAGTAGCGGGGAGGTACGAGCAGTACTTC.

The genes are TRBV4-2 and TRBJ2-5, with TRBD2 identical over 7 bases. Germline V gene data show CDR1 as LGHNA and CDR2 as YNFKEQ. This CDR3 is 12 amino acids long. V shed 0 bases, J shed 13 bases, and the junction held 5 bases outside the gene matches. The CDR3 sequence is CASSQDGRAVYF. CDR3 DNA sequence: TGTGCCAGCAGCCAAGATGGGAGGGCGGTGTACTTC.

This clonotype was observed at least ten times. The chain combines TRBV11-2 with TRBJ2-1, with a possible D match to TRBD2 (6 bases). The CDR3 extends over 14 amino acids. Trimming took 6 bases from V and 10 from J, leaving 19 bases between them. From germline, CDR1 is SGHAT and CDR2 FQNNGV. CDR3 DNA: TGTGCCAGCAGATCCCCGGGGGAAATTATGGAGCAGTTCTTC. It encodes CASRSPGEIMEQFF.

A few counts support this clonotype. The chain uses TRBV4-2 and TRBJ1-5; 10 positions match TRBD1. J was trimmed by 5 bases and V by 4 bases; bases with no gene match: 17. This CDR3 contains 19 residues. The germline V gene has CDR1 LGHNA and CDR2 YNFKEQ. In DNA form, the CDR3 reads TGTGCCAGCAGCCCTCTCGGACAGGGGGTAAAAGTATTTGATCAGCCCCAGCATTTT. Amino acids: CASSPLGQGVKVFDQPQHF.

The sample holds many counts of this clonotype. The chain carries TRBV30 and TRBJ2-3; maybe TRBD2 (6 bases). The CDR3 length is 12 residues. V was clipped by 2 bases and J by 6 bases, with 9 bases between them. Germline V gives CDR1 GTSNPN, CDR2 SVGIG (reference sequence). CDR3 residues: CAWSSRGDTQYF. The CDR3 DNA reads TGTGCCTGGAGTTCACGGGGGGATACGCAGTATTTT.

V is TRBV3-1 and J is TRBJ1-5, with D uncertain. The CDR3 has 14 amino acids. The V and J ends lost 4 bases and 10 bases respectively, with 17 bases between them. CDR1 and CDR2 (germline): LGHDT, YNNKEL (reference sequence). The CDR3: CASSRRDGDRPQHF. The CDR3 nucleotides read TGTGCCAGCAGCCGTCGCGACGGAGACCGACCCCAGCATTTT.

This clonotype has a count of ten or more. The rearrangement joins TRBV29-1 to TRBJ1-4; D is undetermined. The CDR3 has 13 residues. V lost 6 bases to trimming and J lost 10 bases, with 18 bases between them. Germline V lookup: CDR1 SQVTM, CDR2 ANQGSEA. The CDR3 region is CSVIAEGNPKLFF. The CDR3 DNA follows: TGCAGCGTCATAGCCGAAGGGAATCCAAAACTGTTTTTT.

This clonotype occurred a few times. V and J are TRBV6-6 and TRBJ2-3; D call uncertain. CDR3 length: 14 residues. With 5 bases removed from V and 4 bases from J, the gap between germline ends came to 13 bases. CDR1 is MNHNY, CDR2 SVGAGI, per germline (reference sequence). In DNA, the CDR3 is TGTGCCAGCAGTACAAACACGGGCGCAGATACGCAGTATTTT. Its translation: CASSTNTGADTQYF.